Listed below are T cell receptor beta chains from one sample, sequenced in a study of shared clonotypes between healthy human individuals. Clones were sequenced by immunoSEQ multiplex PCR, and TCRdb holds only the in-frame ones, with some missing. The sample yields approximately 500,000 clones, about 96% seen once. Specimen: naive CD4+ T cells sorted from blood. These TCRs come from a woman between 25 and 40 years old in good health. The CDR3 runs from the conserved cysteine through the conserved F or W. The D gene is left open where the match is weak. Part of the rows lack a size; the others show once, few, many or a class for expanded clones.

V gene	D gene	J gene	clone size	CDR3 protein	CDR3 DNA
TRBV19	-	TRBJ2-1	-	CASSRTGESSYNEQFF	TGTGCCAGTAGCAGAACAGGTGAGAGCTCCTACAATGAGCAGTTCTTC
TRBV5-1	-	TRBJ2-5	-	CASSLVSGNNQETQYF	TGCGCCAGCAGCTTGGTGTCAGGGAATAACCAAGAGACCCAGTACTTC
TRBV5-1	TRBD1	TRBJ1-5	once	CASSTGQNNQPQHF	TGCGCCAGCAGCACGGGACAGAACAATCAGCCCCAGCATTTT
TRBV30	-	TRBJ2-3	-	CAWSVSTDTQYF	TGTGCCTGGAGTGTAAGCACAGATACGCAGTATTTT
TRBV2	TRBD2	TRBJ2-7	-	CASRSAGASSEQYF	TGTGCCAGCAGGTCTGCGGGAGCGTCCTCCGAGCAGTACTTC
TRBV4-2	-	TRBJ1-1	-	CASSPDGTPGDDFTEAFF	TGTGCCAGCAGCCCAGACGGGACACCGGGGGACGATTTTACTGAAGCTTTCTTT
TRBV11-2	-	TRBJ2-7	-	CASSSTMGLSSYEQYF	TGTGCCAGCAGCTCCACCATGGGGCTGAGCTCCTACGAGCAGTACTTC
TRBV19	TRBD2	TRBJ2-2	-	CASMGLAENTGELFF	TGTGCCAGTATGGGGCTAGCGGAGAACACCGGGGAGCTGTTTTTT
TRBV6-1	TRBD2	TRBJ2-7	-	CASSKGLAGLYEQYF	TGTGCCAGCAGTAAGGGACTAGCGGGCCTCTACGAGCAGTACTTC
TRBV7-2	-	TRBJ1-2	-	CASRKTVNYGYTF	TGTGCCAGCAGAAAGACAGTCAACTATGGCTACACCTTC